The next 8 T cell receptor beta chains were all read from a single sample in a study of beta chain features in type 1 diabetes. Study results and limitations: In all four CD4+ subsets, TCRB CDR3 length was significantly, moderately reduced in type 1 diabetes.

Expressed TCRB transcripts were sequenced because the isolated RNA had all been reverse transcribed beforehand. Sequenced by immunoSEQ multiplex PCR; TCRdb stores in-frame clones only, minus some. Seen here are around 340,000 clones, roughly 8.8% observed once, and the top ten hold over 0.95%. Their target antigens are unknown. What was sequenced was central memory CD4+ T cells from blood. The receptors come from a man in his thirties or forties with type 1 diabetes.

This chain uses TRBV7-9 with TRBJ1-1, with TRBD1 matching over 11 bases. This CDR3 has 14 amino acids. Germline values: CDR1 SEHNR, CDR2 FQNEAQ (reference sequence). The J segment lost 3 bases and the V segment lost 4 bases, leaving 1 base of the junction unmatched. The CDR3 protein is CASSWTGGDTEAFF. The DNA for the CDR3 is TGTGCCAGCAGCTGGACAGGGGGCGACACTGAAGCTTTCTTT.

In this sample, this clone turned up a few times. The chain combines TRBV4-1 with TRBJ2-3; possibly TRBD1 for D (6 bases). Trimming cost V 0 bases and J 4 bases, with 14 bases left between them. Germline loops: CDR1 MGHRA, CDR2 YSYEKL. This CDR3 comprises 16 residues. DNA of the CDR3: TGCGCCAGCAGCCAAGAGAAACAGGGTCTCCCAGATACGCAGTATTTT. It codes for CASSQEKQGLPDTQYF.

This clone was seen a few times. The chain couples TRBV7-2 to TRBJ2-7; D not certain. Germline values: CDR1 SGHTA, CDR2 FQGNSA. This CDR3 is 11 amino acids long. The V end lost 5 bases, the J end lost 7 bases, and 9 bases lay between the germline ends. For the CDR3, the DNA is TGTGCCAGCAGCCCCTCTAAAGAGCAGTACTTC. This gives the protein CASSPSKEQYF.

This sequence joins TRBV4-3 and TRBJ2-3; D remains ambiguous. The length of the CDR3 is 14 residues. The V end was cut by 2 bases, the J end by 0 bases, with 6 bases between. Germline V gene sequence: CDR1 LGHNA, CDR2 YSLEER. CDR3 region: CASSQSGSTDTQYF. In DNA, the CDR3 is TGCGCCAGCAGCCAATCAGGCAGCACAGATACGCAGTATTTT.

CDR3 region: CASSLQGGGETQYF. The CDR3 DNA sequence: TGCGCCAGCAGCCTTCAGGGTGGCGGGGAGACCCAGTACTTC. V gene TRBV10-2 combines with J gene TRBJ2-5; D tentatively fits TRBD1 or TRBD2 (5 bases each). The CDR3 has 14 residues. Per germline, CDR1 WSHSY and CDR2 SAAADI. V shed 6 bases and J shed 5 bases, with 16 bases lying between them.

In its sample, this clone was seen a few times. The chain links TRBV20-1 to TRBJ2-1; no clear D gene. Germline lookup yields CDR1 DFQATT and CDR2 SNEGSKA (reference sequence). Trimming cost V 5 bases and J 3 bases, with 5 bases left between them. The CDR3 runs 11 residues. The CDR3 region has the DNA TGCAGTGCTGCCAACTACAATGAGCAGTTCTTC. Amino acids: CSAANYNEQFF.

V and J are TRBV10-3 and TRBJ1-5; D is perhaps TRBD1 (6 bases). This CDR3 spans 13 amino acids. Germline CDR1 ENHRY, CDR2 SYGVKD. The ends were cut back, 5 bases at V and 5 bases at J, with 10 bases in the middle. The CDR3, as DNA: TGTGCCATCAGTACAGGGCAAGATCAGCCCCAGCATTTT. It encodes CAISTGQDQPQHF.

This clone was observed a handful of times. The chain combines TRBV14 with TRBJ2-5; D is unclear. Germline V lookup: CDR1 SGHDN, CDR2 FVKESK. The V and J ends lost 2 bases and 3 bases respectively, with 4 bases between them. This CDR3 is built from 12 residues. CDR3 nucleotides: TGTGCCAGCAGCCAATGGGAAGAGACCCAGTACTTC. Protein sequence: CASSQWEETQYF.